The next 27 T cell receptor beta chains were all read from a single sample in a study of T cells in Graves' hyperthyroidism and ophthalmopathy. Regions amplified from RNA transcripts were the TCR beta CDR3 regions. First-round RT-PCR of the TCR CDR3 relied on the HTBI primer set. One entry per CDR3 protein results from TCRdb running MiXCR on the multiplex PCR reads. The top ten clones hold under 35% of a sample with 600,000 to 650,000 distinct CDR3 sequences, less than 25% of them seen once. The material sequenced was blood. The origin of the receptors is a young man with Graves' ophthalmopathy.

The CDR3 nucleotides read TGTGCCTGGACGAAGGGACTAGAAGAGACCCAGTACTTC. This gives the protein CAWTKGLEETQYF. V usage is TRBV30 and J usage is TRBJ2-5, with TRBD2 matching over 8 bases. CDR3 length: 13 amino acids. Germline V CDR1 and CDR2: GTSNPN, SVGIG (reference sequence). V gave up 4 bases and J gave up 3 bases; unmatched junction bases: 4. Together with reference TRBV30 and TRBJ2-5, the CDR3 gives the full variable domain: SQTIHQWPATLVQPVGSPLSLECTVEGTSNPNLYWYRQAAGRGLQLLFYSVGIGQISSEVPQNLSASRPQDRQFILSSKKLLLSDSGFYLCAWTKGLEETQYFGPGTRLLVL.

This clonotype has just a few counts. This rearrangement joins TRBV29-1 to TRBJ2-7; TRBD2 agrees at 13 bases. Trimming cost V 6 bases and J 7 bases; bases outside gene matches: 6. This CDR3 region has 13 residues. The germline V gene encodes CDR1 SQVTM and CDR2 ANQGSEA. This CDR3 reads CSVARGLAGEQYF. CDR3 sequence (DNA): TGCAGCGTCGCTCGGGGACTAGCGGGAGAGCAGTACTTC.

This clonotype was seen at least ten times. The chain has TRBV11-1 and TRBJ1-2; unclear D gene. V lost 0 bases to trimming and J lost 4 bases, with 12 bases between them. The CDR3 runs to 15 residues. CDR1 SGHAT and CDR2 FQDESV come from the germline V gene (reference sequence). CDR3 in amino acids: CASSLAQNSFYGYTF. CDR3 coding DNA: TGTGCCAGCAGCTTAGCGCAGAACAGCTTCTATGGCTACACCTTC.

There are many counts of this clonotype. The chain links TRBV11-2 to TRBJ1-1; D may be TRBD1 (5 bases). The CDR3 extends over 14 amino acids. The ends were cut back, 5 bases at V and 2 bases at J, with 12 bases in the middle. CDR1 is SGHAT and CDR2 is FQNNGV in the germline V gene. The CDR3 sequence: CASSTRTTNTEAFF. DNA for the CDR3: TGTGCCAGCAGCACCCGGACAACAAACACTGAAGCTTTCTTT. Drawing the rest from reference TRBV11-2 and TRBJ1-1, the complete variable domain is EAGVAQSPRYKIIEKRQSVAFWCNPISGHATLYWYQQILGQGPKLLIQFQNNGVVDDSQLPKDRFSAERLKGVDSTLKIQPAKLEDSAVYLCASSTRTTNTEAFFGQGTRLTVV.

This clonotype was seen a few times. This chain links TRBV28 with TRBJ1-5; 8 bases align to TRBD1. The trim removed 5 bases at V and 7 bases at J, leaving 10 bases unmatched. From germline, CDR1 is MDHEN and CDR2 SYDVKM. This CDR3 has 15 amino acids. This chain's CDR3 is CASSLQGAWGQPQHF. The DNA of the CDR3 is TGTGCCAGCAGTCTTCAGGGGGCGTGGGGCCAGCCCCAGCATTTT.

This clonotype was found many times. The V call is TRBV7-9, the J call TRBJ1-1; maybe TRBD1 (6 bases). Trimming took 5 bases from V and 4 from J, leaving 14 bases between them. Germline values: CDR1 SEHNR, CDR2 FQNEAQ (reference sequence). The CDR3 spans 14 residues. The CDR3 region is CASSDTGSATEAFF. The CDR3 DNA is TGTGCCAGCAGCGATACAGGGTCTGCCACTGAAGCTTTCTTT. Combining the CDR3 with reference TRBV7-9 and TRBJ1-1 gives the whole variable domain DTGVSQNPRHKITKRGQNVTFRCDPISEHNRLYWYRQTLGQGPEFLTYFQNEAQLEKSRLLSDRFSAERPKGSFSTLEIQRTEQGDSAMYLCASSDTGSATEAFFGQGTRLTVV.

This clonotype was counted a few times. CDR3 loop: CAWSSGFEGYEQYF. DNA for the CDR3: TGTGCCTGGAGCTCGGGGTTCGAGGGTTACGAGCAGTACTTC. This chain links TRBV30 with TRBJ2-7; tentative D call: TRBD2 (5 bases). CDR3 length: 14 residues. The germline V gene has CDR1 GTSNPN and CDR2 SVGIG (reference sequence). The V and J ends lost 3 bases and 4 bases respectively, with 16 bases between them.

This clonotype was seen more than once but under ten times. The chain has TRBV20-1 and TRBJ2-7, with 7 bases matching TRBD1. The germline gives CDR1 DFQATT, CDR2 SNEGSKA (reference sequence). The J segment lost 2 bases and the V segment lost 6 bases, leaving 4 bases of the junction unmatched. CDR3 size: 12 residues. In DNA, the CDR3 is TGCAGTGCGGTTGGGACAGCCTACGAGCAGTACTTC. Amino acids: CSAVGTAYEQYF.

This clonotype was recorded a few times. CDR3 protein: CASSQGIAGGQGEQYF. CDR3 bases: TGTGCCAGCAGCCAAGGGATAGCGGGAGGGCAAGGAGAGCAGTACTTC. The chain is built from TRBV3-1 and TRBJ2-7; 11 bases fit TRBD2. The germline V gene has CDR1 LGHDT and CDR2 YNNKEL (reference sequence). The V and J ends lost 1 base and 7 bases, in that order; junction bases with no gene match: 9. CDR3 length: 16 amino acids.

This clonotype was found a few times. This rearrangement joins TRBV27 to TRBJ2-6; no definite D call. CDR3 size: 11 residues. Trimming shortened V by 10 bases and J by 6 bases, and 7 bases separated the two germline ends. Germline lookup yields CDR1 MNHEY and CDR2 SMNVEV (reference sequence). CDR3 amino acids: CATLMANVLTF. DNA of the CDR3: TGTGCCACCCTAATGGCCAACGTCCTGACTTTC.

The V and J genes are TRBV7-9 and TRBJ2-1; 11 bases match TRBD2. The CDR3 sequence is 17 residues long. Germline CDR1 SEHNR, CDR2 FQNEAQ (reference sequence). V lost 5 bases and J lost 3; bases outside the gene matches: 9. The CDR3 DNA follows: TGTGCCAGCAGCCCGTCTCCTACTAGCGGGAGCTACAATGAGCAGTTCTTC. Translating it yields CASSPSPTSGSYNEQFF.

This clonotype was found a few times. V is TRBV13 and J is TRBJ2-5; D unresolved. Germline V lookup: CDR1 PRHDT, CDR2 FYEKMQ (reference sequence). The CDR3 spans 14 residues. Between the trimmed V and J ends, which lost 5 bases and 1 base, there was a span of 11 bases. CDR3 nucleotides: TGTGCCAGCAGCCGGCCAAGGATCCAAGAGACCCAGTACTTC. Its protein product is CASSRPRIQETQYF.

The chain joins TRBV28 to TRBJ2-1, with D perhaps TRBD2 (6 bases). The V end was cut by 7 bases, the J end by 4 bases, with 20 bases between. CDR3 size: 16 residues. CDR1 is MDHEN, CDR2 SYDVKM, per germline. DNA for the CDR3: TGTGCCAGCACAACTCGGGGGAAGGGCGCATACAATGAGCAGTTCTTC. It specifies CASTTRGKGAYNEQFF. Based on the CDR3 plus reference TRBV28 and TRBJ2-1, the full variable domain is DVKVTQSSRYLVKRTGEKVFLECVQDMDHENMFWYRQDPGLGLRLIYFSYDVKMKEKGDIPEGYSVSREKKERFSLILESASTNQTSMYLCASTTRGKGAYNEQFFGPGTRLTVL.

The rearrangement links TRBV7-2 to TRBJ2-7; 7 positions agree with TRBD2. This CDR3 is 18 amino acids long. In germline, CDR1 is SGHTA, CDR2 FQGNSA. Losses at the gene ends were 1 base for V and 3 bases for J; bases not matched to a gene: 15. DNA for the CDR3: TGTGCCAGCAGCTTAGTGAATCATGGCGGGAGTACCTTCTACGAGCAGTACTTC. It encodes CASSLVNHGGSTFYEQYF.

This clonotype appeared many times. The genes are TRBV5-1 and TRBJ2-7; 9 bases agree with TRBD1. Unmatched junction bases numbered 5, after V lost 4 bases and J lost 3 bases. Germline V CDR1 and CDR2: SGHRS, YFSETQ. The CDR3 totals 14 residues. The CDR3 coding sequence is TGCGCCAGCAGCAGCGGACAGGGGAACTACGAGCAGTACTTC. Translation gives CASSSGQGNYEQYF.

This clonotype came up a few times. The chain is built from TRBV6-1 and TRBJ1-6; D gene unclear. With 3 bases removed from V and 10 bases from J, the gap between germline ends came to 10 bases. Germline lookup yields CDR1 MNHNS and CDR2 SASEGT. There are 13 residues in the CDR3. For the CDR3, the DNA is TGTGCCAGCAGTGACGGGGAAAGCTCACCCCTCCACTTT. This encodes CASSDGESSPLHF.

Ten or more counts support this clonotype. The chain couples TRBV2 to TRBJ1-5; 7 bases are shared with TRBD1. The CDR3 spans 16 residues. Trimming at V came to 5 bases and at J to 4 bases, leaving 11 bases not matched to a gene. Germline V CDR1 and CDR2: SNHLY, FYNNEI. CDR3 nucleotides: TGTGCCAGCAGTTCGCGGTCGGACAGGCCTAATCAGCCCCAGCATTTT. Protein sequence: CASSSRSDRPNQPQHF.

In regard to this clonotype: Since a much larger clone is just one base distant, this may be a read error. The CDR3 DNA reads TGTGCCAGCAGGCATGGCAGTGTCGCAGCTTTCTTT. Translating gives CASRHGSVAAFF. The rearrangement uses TRBV7-9 and TRBJ1-1, with no clear D. The ends were cut back, 6 bases at V and 10 bases at J, with 15 bases in the middle. Germline lookup yields CDR1 SEHNR and CDR2 FQNEAQ (reference sequence). This CDR3 spans 12 amino acids.

Points on this clonotype: The junction shows a germline mismatch at one end, possibly a read error. The rearrangement links TRBV5-1 to TRBJ1-2; no definite D call. This CDR3 comprises 16 residues. CDR1 SGHRS and CDR2 YFSETQ come from the germline V gene. The CDR3 region has the DNA TGTGCCAGCAGGTTCTCGTTATCCTCCCCAATTGATGGCTACACCTTC. Translated, it gives CASRFSLSSPIDGYTF.

This clonotype was seen only a few times. The V and J genes are TRBV4-2 and TRBJ1-5; TRBD1 agrees at 7 bases. V lost 6 bases and J lost 0; bases outside the gene matches: 11. Germline CDR1 and CDR2: LGHNA and YNFKEQ. This CDR3 comprises 17 residues. Here the CDR3 DNA reads TGTGCCAGCAGTCTTACAGGGGTGAGCTATAGCAATCAGCCCCAGCATTTT. This encodes CASSLTGVSYSNQPQHF.

This sequence joins TRBV28 and TRBJ2-1; 10 bases agree with TRBD2. Germline CDR1 reads MDHEN; CDR2 reads SYDVKM. The CDR3 has 17 residues. The V and J ends lost 5 bases and 7 bases, in that order; junction bases with no gene match: 14. CDR3 bases: TGTGCCAGCAGTCAGCGGGGGGGGGTAGCGGGTTATAATGAGCAGTTCTTC. Encoded protein: CASSQRGGVAGYNEQFF.

The chain carries TRBV20-1 and TRBJ2-2, with TRBD2 as a possible D gene (5 bases). Germline CDR1 reads DFQATT; CDR2 reads SNEGSKA (reference sequence). The V end lost 5 bases, the J end lost 3 bases, and 13 bases lay between the germline ends. This CDR3 region has 14 residues. The CDR3 DNA is TGCAGTGCTCCAGACTATTCGGACACCGGGGAGCTGTTTTTT. Protein product: CSAPDYSDTGELFF.

This clonotype was seen a handful of times. The rearrangement links TRBV29-1 to TRBJ2-4, with 8 bases aligning to TRBD1. V dropped 6 bases and J dropped 4; count of bases not matched to a gene: 2. The CDR3 is made up of 12 amino acids. Germline V lookup: CDR1 SQVTM, CDR2 ANQGSEA. This CDR3 reads CSVRGRKNIQYF. CDR3 nucleotides: TGCAGCGTCAGGGGGCGTAAAAACATTCAGTACTTC.

This clonotype showed up many times. The CDR3 DNA sequence: TGTGCCAGCAGTTACTCAACCTTAAGGACAGGTGCGGACACTGAAGCTTTCTTT. Translation gives CASSYSTLRTGADTEAFF. The chain joins TRBV6-5 to TRBJ1-1; 7 nucleotides line up with TRBD1. This CDR3 has 18 residues. V was pared by 0 bases and J by 3 bases, with 13 bases of the junction left unmatched. Germline values: CDR1 MNHEY, CDR2 SVGAGI.

This chain connects TRBV29-1 to TRBJ2-1, with 7 bases matching TRBD2. The CDR3 has 15 amino acids. After removal of 6 bases from V and 0 bases from J, the junction contained 8 bases not matched to a gene. CDR1 and CDR2 from the germline V gene are SQVTM and ANQGSEA. The CDR3 bases are TGCAGCGTCCTTAGCGGGTGGAGCTCCTACAATGAGCAGTTCTTC. Translated, it gives CSVLSGWSSYNEQFF.

This clonotype has at least ten counts. This sequence joins TRBV6-6 and TRBJ2-3, with 8 bases identical to TRBD2. The ends lost 2 bases at V and 4 bases at J; junction bases unmatched: 5. From germline, CDR1 is MNHNY and CDR2 SVGAGI (reference sequence). CDR3 size: 15 residues. CDR3 nucleotide sequence: TGTGCCAGCAGTTACGACGGGAGGGCCGCAGATACGCAGTATTTT. Its translation is CASSYDGRAADTQYF.

This clonotype has just a few counts. This chain joins TRBV5-8 and TRBJ2-1; D call uncertain. The CDR3 totals 12 residues. The germline V gene encodes CDR1 SGHTS and CDR2 YDEGEE. V lost 4 bases to trimming and J lost 8 bases, with 10 bases between them. Here the CDR3 reads CASSRSFDEQFF. CDR3 bases: TGTGCCAGCAGCCGGTCCTTCGATGAGCAGTTCTTC.